The rows below give T cell receptor beta chains drawn from one sample of a study of blood T cell repertoires in COVID-19. The assay was immunoSEQ multiplex PCR, and TCRdb's table has in-frame clones only and misses some. The repertoire has tens of thousands of clones, 70% to 90% of them found once; the top ten carry 15% to 20%. Sample: peripheral blood. The receptors were gathered from a woman of 80 years or more with acute or convalescent COVID-19. CDR3s include the opening cysteine and the closing phenylalanine or tryptophan. D genes are given only for firm matches. Clone size, where shown, is once, few, many, or a class for clones that have expanded.

CDR3aa: CASSGTGGDYGYTF
CDR3nt: TGCGCCAGCAGTGGGACAGGGGGCGACTATGGCTACACCTTC
j_gene: TRBJ1-2
v_gene: TRBV5-1
len: 14
abundance: few
d_gene: TRBD1

CDR3aa: CASSQETQGRTGELFF
CDR3nt: TGTGCCAGCAGCCAAGAAACACAGGGGAGAACCGGGGAGCTGTTTTTT
j_gene: TRBJ2-2
v_gene: TRBV4-2
len: 16
abundance: NA
d_gene: TRBD1

CDR3aa: CASSYDRDGNQPQHF
CDR3nt: TGTGCCAGCAGTTACGACAGGGACGGCAATCAGCCCCAGCATTTT
j_gene: TRBJ1-5
v_gene: TRBV6-2/TRBV6-3
len: 15
abundance: NA
d_gene: TRBD1

CDR3aa: CASSPNPGNSPLHF
CDR3nt: TGTGCCAGCTCACCCAATCCAGGGAATTCACCCCTCCACTTT
j_gene: TRBJ1-6
v_gene: TRBV18
len: 14
abundance: NA
d_gene: NA

CDR3aa: CASSLGSGRAVYGYTF
CDR3nt: TGTGCCAGCAGCTTAGGTTCCGGCAGGGCGGTCTATGGCTACACCTTC
j_gene: TRBJ1-2
v_gene: TRBV11-2
len: 16
abundance: once
d_gene: NA

CDR3aa: CASSQTSGFYEQYF
CDR3nt: TGCGCCAGCAGCCAGACTAGCGGGTTCTACGAGCAGTACTTC
j_gene: TRBJ2-7
v_gene: TRBV5-1
len: 14
abundance: once
d_gene: TRBD2

CDR3aa: CSAQGLASDTQYF
CDR3nt: TGCAGCGCCCAGGGACTAGCGTCAGATACGCAGTATTTT
j_gene: TRBJ2-3
v_gene: TRBV29-1
len: 13
abundance: NA
d_gene: TRBD2

CDR3aa: CASSQGSGGNHNEQFF
CDR3nt: TGTGCCAGCAGCCAAGGGAGCGGGGGAAACCACAATGAGCAGTTCTTC
j_gene: TRBJ2-1
v_gene: TRBV4-2
len: 16
abundance: NA
d_gene: TRBD2

CDR3aa: CASSIQQGAKYGYTF
CDR3nt: TGCGCCAGCAGTATTCAACAGGGGGCAAAATATGGCTACACCTTC
j_gene: TRBJ1-2
v_gene: TRBV5-1
len: 15
abundance: NA
d_gene: TRBD1

CDR3aa: CASSRDHPGGSDTQYF
CDR3nt: TGTGCCAGCAGCCGCGACCACCCTGGGGGGTCAGATACGCAGTATTTT
j_gene: TRBJ2-3
v_gene: TRBV11-2
len: 16
abundance: NA
d_gene: NA

CDR3aa: CASGGSTYGYTF
CDR3nt: TGTGCCTCCGGAGGTAGTACCTATGGCTACACCTTC
j_gene: TRBJ1-2
v_gene: TRBV7-2
len: 12
abundance: NA
d_gene: NA

CDR3aa: CASSSRAASGNTIYF
CDR3nt: TGTGCCAGTAGTTCGCGGGCAGCCTCTGGAAACACCATATATTTT
j_gene: TRBJ1-3
v_gene: TRBV19
len: 15
abundance: NA
d_gene: NA

CDR3aa: CASTPPGGMGYGYTF
CDR3nt: TGTGCCAGCACCCCGCCCGGGGGTATGGGCTATGGCTACACCTTC
j_gene: TRBJ1-2
v_gene: TRBV3-1/TRBV3-2
len: 15
abundance: NA
d_gene: NA

CDR3aa: CASSIAISGTGTSGYTF
CDR3nt: TGTGCCAGTAGTATAGCGATCTCGGGGACAGGGACCTCTGGCTACACCTTC
j_gene: TRBJ1-2
v_gene: TRBV19
len: 17
abundance: NA
d_gene: TRBD1

CDR3aa: CASSFAGLNEKLFF
CDR3nt: TGTGCCAGCAGTTTCGCAGGCCTTAATGAAAAACTGTTTTTT
j_gene: TRBJ1-4
v_gene: TRBV27
len: 14
abundance: NA
d_gene: NA

CDR3aa: CASSLRRAGGTSTDTQYF
CDR3nt: TGTGCCAGCAGCTTGCGACGAGCGGGGGGGACTAGCACAGATACGCAGTATTTT
j_gene: TRBJ2-3
v_gene: TRBV5-4
len: 18
abundance: NA
d_gene: TRBD2

CDR3aa: CASMLGHWDIQYF
CDR3nt: TGTGCCAGCATGCTGGGACACTGGGACATTCAGTACTTT
j_gene: TRBJ2-4
v_gene: TRBV6-5
len: 13
abundance: NA
d_gene: NA

CDR3aa: CASSYLRGGATQYF
CDR3nt: TGTGCCAGCAGTTACTTGCGGGGGGGGGCGACCCAGTACTTC
j_gene: TRBJ2-5
v_gene: TRBV6-2/TRBV6-3
len: 14
abundance: NA
d_gene: TRBD2

CDR3aa: CASSYQGSSYEQYF
CDR3nt: TGTGCCAGCAGTTACCAGGGAAGCTCCTACGAGCAGTACTTC
j_gene: TRBJ2-7
v_gene: TRBV6-5
len: 14
abundance: NA
d_gene: NA

CDR3aa: CASSLRTEGTGELFF
CDR3nt: TGCGCCAGCAGCTTGAGGACCGAGGGCACCGGGGAGCTGTTTTTT
j_gene: TRBJ2-2
v_gene: TRBV5-1
len: 15
abundance: once
d_gene: NA

CDR3aa: CASNRGRGQDVPYGYTF
CDR3nt: TGCGCCAGCAACCGCGGGAGGGGACAGGATGTACCCTATGGCTACACCTTC
j_gene: TRBJ1-2
v_gene: TRBV5-1
len: 17
abundance: once
d_gene: TRBD1

CDR3aa: CASSIASGGVNEQFF
CDR3nt: TGTGCCAGTAGTATAGCTAGCGGGGGGGTAAATGAGCAGTTCTTC
j_gene: TRBJ2-1
v_gene: TRBV19
len: 15
abundance: NA
d_gene: TRBD2

CDR3aa: CASSTTGQKGTEAFF
CDR3nt: TGTGCCAGCAGCACCACGGGACAGAAGGGAACTGAAGCTTTCTTT
j_gene: TRBJ1-1
v_gene: TRBV7-8
len: 15
abundance: once
d_gene: TRBD1

CDR3aa: CASSVPLAGGSNTGELFF
CDR3nt: TGTGCCAGCAGCGTACCCCTAGCGGGGGGCAGCAACACCGGGGAGCTGTTTTTT
j_gene: TRBJ2-2
v_gene: TRBV9
len: 18
abundance: NA
d_gene: TRBD2

CDR3aa: CASSSQSTGSRQYF
CDR3nt: TGTGCCAGCTCCTCTCAATCGACAGGGTCACGGCAGTACTTC
j_gene: TRBJ2-7
v_gene: TRBV18
len: 14
abundance: NA
d_gene: TRBD1

CDR3aa: CSVGLQGAGGYTF
CDR3nt: TGCAGCGTTGGGCTTCAGGGGGCCGGGGGCTACACCTTC
j_gene: TRBJ1-2
v_gene: TRBV29-1
len: 13
abundance: NA
d_gene: TRBD1

CDR3aa: CASRTGQGHYGYTF
CDR3nt: TGCGCCAGCCGAACCGGACAGGGGCACTATGGCTACACCTTC
j_gene: TRBJ1-2
v_gene: TRBV5-1
len: 14
abundance: NA
d_gene: TRBD1

CDR3aa: CASRKGDRVSSEAFF
CDR3nt: TGTGCCAGTAGAAAGGGGGACAGGGTGTCATCGGAAGCTTTCTTT
j_gene: TRBJ1-1
v_gene: TRBV19
len: 15
abundance: NA
d_gene: TRBD1

CDR3aa: CASSPGGQGGYEQYF
CDR3nt: TGTGCCAGCAGCCCCGGGGGACAGGGGGGTTACGAGCAGTACTTC
j_gene: TRBJ2-7
v_gene: TRBV5-4
len: 15
abundance: NA
d_gene: TRBD1

CDR3aa: CASSYSGGGARNTGELFF
CDR3nt: TGTGCCAGCAGTTACTCCGGCGGGGGGGCGCGGAACACCGGGGAGCTGTTTTTT
j_gene: TRBJ2-2
v_gene: TRBV6-2/TRBV6-3
len: 18
abundance: NA
d_gene: TRBD2

CDR3aa: CASSLNAGGYEQYF
CDR3nt: TGCGCCAGCAGCTTAAATGCAGGGGGCTACGAGCAGTACTTC
j_gene: TRBJ2-7
v_gene: TRBV5-1
len: 14
abundance: NA
d_gene: TRBD1

CDR3aa: CASSHSGGKYNEQFF
CDR3nt: TGTGCCAGCAGCCATAGCGGGGGCAAATACAATGAGCAGTTCTTC
j_gene: TRBJ2-1
v_gene: TRBV5-4
len: 15
abundance: NA
d_gene: TRBD2

CDR3aa: CASSLLSGGAGGEQFF
CDR3nt: TGTGCCAGCAGCTTACTCAGCGGGGGGGCCGGAGGTGAGCAGTTCTTC
j_gene: TRBJ2-1
v_gene: TRBV7-9
len: 16
abundance: NA
d_gene: TRBD2

CDR3aa: CASTLSQGAMYF
CDR3nt: TGTGCCAGCACCCTGTCTCAGGGGGCAATGTACTTC
j_gene: TRBJ2-7
v_gene: TRBV5-6
len: 12
abundance: few
d_gene: TRBD1

CDR3aa: CASSEGTGGGGYGYTF
CDR3nt: TGTGCCAGCAGCGAAGGGACAGGGGGCGGAGGCTATGGCTACACCTTC
j_gene: TRBJ1-2
v_gene: TRBV5-6
len: 16
abundance: few
d_gene: TRBD1

CDR3aa: CASSPRTSGASSYEQYF
CDR3nt: TGTGCCAGCTCACCACGGACTAGCGGGGCGAGCTCCTACGAGCAGTACTTC
j_gene: TRBJ2-7
v_gene: TRBV18
len: 17
abundance: few
d_gene: TRBD2

CDR3aa: CASSFKVRVGNEQFF
CDR3nt: TGTGCCAGCAGCTTTAAGGTCAGGGTTGGGAATGAGCAGTTCTTC
j_gene: TRBJ2-1
v_gene: TRBV7-9
len: 15
abundance: NA
d_gene: NA

CDR3aa: CAIMGGTEAFF
CDR3nt: TGTGCCATCATGGGGGGGACTGAAGCTTTCTTC
j_gene: TRBJ1-1
v_gene: TRBV10-3
len: 11
abundance: NA
d_gene: NA

CDR3aa: CATSDSWNTEAFF
CDR3nt: TGTGCCACCAGTGATTCATGGAACACTGAAGCTTTCTTT
j_gene: TRBJ1-1
v_gene: TRBV24-1
len: 13
abundance: NA
d_gene: NA

CDR3aa: CASSPRAGVYSPLHF
CDR3nt: TGTGCCAGCAGCCCTAGAGCAGGGGTGTATTCACCCCTCCACTTT
j_gene: TRBJ1-6
v_gene: TRBV7-9
len: 15
abundance: few
d_gene: NA

CDR3aa: CASTQGYDTEAFF
CDR3nt: TGTGCCTCGACACAGGGTTACGACACTGAAGCTTTCTTT
j_gene: TRBJ1-1
v_gene: TRBV10-3
len: 13
abundance: NA
d_gene: NA